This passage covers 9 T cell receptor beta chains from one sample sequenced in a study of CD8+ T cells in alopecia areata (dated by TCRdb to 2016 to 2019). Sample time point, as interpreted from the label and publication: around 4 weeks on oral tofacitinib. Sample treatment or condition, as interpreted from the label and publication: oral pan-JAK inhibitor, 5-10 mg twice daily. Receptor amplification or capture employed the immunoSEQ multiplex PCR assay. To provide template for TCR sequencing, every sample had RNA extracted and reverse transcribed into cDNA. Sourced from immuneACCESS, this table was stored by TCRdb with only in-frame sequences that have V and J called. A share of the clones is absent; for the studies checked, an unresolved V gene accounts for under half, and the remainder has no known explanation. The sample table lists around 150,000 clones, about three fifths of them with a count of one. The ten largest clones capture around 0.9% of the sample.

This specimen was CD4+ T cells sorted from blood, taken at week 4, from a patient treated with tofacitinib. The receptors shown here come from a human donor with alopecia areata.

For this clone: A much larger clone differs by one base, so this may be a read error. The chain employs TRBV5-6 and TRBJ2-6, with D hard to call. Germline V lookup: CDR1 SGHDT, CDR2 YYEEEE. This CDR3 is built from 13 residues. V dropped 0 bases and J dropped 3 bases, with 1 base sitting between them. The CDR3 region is CASSLVGANVLTF. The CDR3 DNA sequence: TGTGCCAGCAGCTTGGTTGGGGCCAACGTCCTGACTTTC.

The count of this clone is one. The CDR3 DNA reads as TGTGCCAGCACGCAACAGGGTCCCGTAGGGAACACTGAAGCTTTCTTT. This translates into CASTQQGPVGNTEAFF. V and J are TRBV6-6 and TRBJ1-1, with D maybe TRBD1 (6 bases). Germline V CDR1 and CDR2: MNHNY, SVGAGI (reference sequence). V shed 7 bases and J shed 1 base, with 19 bases lying between them. The CDR3 loop spans 16 amino acids.

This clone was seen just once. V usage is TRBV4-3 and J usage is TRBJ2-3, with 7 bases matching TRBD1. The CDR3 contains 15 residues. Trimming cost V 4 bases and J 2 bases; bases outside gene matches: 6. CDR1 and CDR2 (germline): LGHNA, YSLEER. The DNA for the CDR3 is TGCGCCAGCAGCCTGTACAGGGGCCCCACAGATACGCAGTATTTT. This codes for CASSLYRGPTDTQYF.

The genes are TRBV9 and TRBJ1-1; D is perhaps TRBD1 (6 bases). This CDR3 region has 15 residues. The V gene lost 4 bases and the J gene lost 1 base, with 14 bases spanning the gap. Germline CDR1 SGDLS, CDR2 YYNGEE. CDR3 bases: TGTGCCAGCAGCCGGCGTAACAGGGCGAACACTGAAGCTTTCTTT. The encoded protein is CASSRRNRANTEAFF.

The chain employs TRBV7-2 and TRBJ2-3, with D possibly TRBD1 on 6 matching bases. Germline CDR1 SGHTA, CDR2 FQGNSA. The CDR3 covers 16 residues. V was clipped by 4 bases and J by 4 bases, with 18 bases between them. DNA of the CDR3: TGTGCCAGCAGCTGGGGAATGGCAGGGGTAGCAGATACGCAGTATTTT. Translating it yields CASSWGMAGVADTQYF.

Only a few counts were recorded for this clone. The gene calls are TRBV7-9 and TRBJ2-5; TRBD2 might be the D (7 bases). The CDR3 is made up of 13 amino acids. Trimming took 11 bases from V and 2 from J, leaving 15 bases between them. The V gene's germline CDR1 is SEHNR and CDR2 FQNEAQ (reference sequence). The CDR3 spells CAWEGEKQETQYF. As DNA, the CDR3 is TGTGCCTGGGAGGGGGAGAAGCAAGAGACCCAGTACTTC.

CDR3 DNA: TGTGCCAGCAGCTTAGCGGACAAGGGTACGCAGTATTTT. It codes for CASSLADKGTQYF. The rearrangement uses TRBV11-2 and TRBJ2-3, with D possibly matching TRBD1 (5 bases). Germline-derived CDR1 and CDR2 are SGHAT and FQNNGV. V was clipped by 1 base and J by 8 bases, with 10 bases between them. The CDR3 contains 13 residues.

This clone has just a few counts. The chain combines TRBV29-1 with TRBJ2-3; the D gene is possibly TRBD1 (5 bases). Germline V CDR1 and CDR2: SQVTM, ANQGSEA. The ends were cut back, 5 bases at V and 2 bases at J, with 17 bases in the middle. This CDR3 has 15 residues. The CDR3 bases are TGCAGCGTTCAAAATCTGGGGCCCACCACAGATACGCAGTATTTT. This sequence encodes CSVQNLGPTTDTQYF.

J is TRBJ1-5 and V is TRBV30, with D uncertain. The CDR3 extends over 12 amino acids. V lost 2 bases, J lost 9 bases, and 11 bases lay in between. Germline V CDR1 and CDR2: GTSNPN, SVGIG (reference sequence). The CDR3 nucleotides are TGTGCCTGGAGTCCCTCATCGGGGCCCCAGCATTTT. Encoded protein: CAWSPSSGPQHF.